Listed below are T cell receptor beta chains from one sample, sequenced in a study of T cell changes during pregnancy in multiple sclerosis. The data were produced by immunoSEQ multiplex PCR, yet TCRdb's version contains in-frame clones alone and is incomplete. Seen here are some 38,000 clones, approximately 91% observed once, and the top ten hold around 0.5%. Sequenced material: CD4+ T cells from peripheral blood mononuclear cells, taken in the third trimester of pregnancy. The receptors were sampled from a female donor in good health, enrolled as a control in a pregnancy study. CDR3s include the opening cysteine and the closing phenylalanine or tryptophan. D genes are given only for firm matches.

J gene,V gene,D gene,CDR3 DNA,CDR3 protein
TRBJ1-5,TRBV27,TRBD1,TGTGCCCGCAGTTTTAGAGGGGGCAGTGGTCAGCCCCAGCATTTT,CARSFRGGSGQPQHF
TRBJ1-1,TRBV6-1,NA,TGTGCCAGCAGTGTTGACGGGGGGAAAGCTTTCTTT,CASSVDGGKAFF
TRBJ1-5,TRBV28,TRBD1,TGTGCCAGCCTCGACAGGACAGGGACTAGCAATCAGCCCCAGCATTTT,CASLDRTGTSNQPQHF
TRBJ2-5,TRBV28,NA,TGTGCCAGCATCAACGCAGGTCAAGAGACCCAGTACTTC,CASINAGQETQYF
TRBJ1-2,TRBV27,TRBD1,TGTGCCAGCAGGGACAGGCTTTATGGCTACACCTTC,CASRDRLYGYTF
TRBJ2-5,TRBV5-4,NA,TGTGCCAGCAGCTCCCTAGAAGAGACCCAGTACTTC,CASSSLEETQYF
TRBJ1-6,TRBV10-2,NA,TGCGCCAGCAGTGATCCCTGGCAGGCCCATTTGAGCTCCTATAATTCACCCCTCCACTTT,CASSDPWQAHLSSYNSPLHF
TRBJ1-3,TRBV7-9,NA,TGTGCCAGCCGGGGTCCTGGAAACACCATATATTTT,CASRGPGNTIYF
TRBJ2-1,TRBV19,TRBD2,TGTGCCAGTAGTATTTCACTAGCGGGGGGGTTTAGTGAGCAGTTCTTC,CASSISLAGGFSEQFF
TRBJ2-7,TRBV27,TRBD1,TGTGCTATAGGGGCACAGGGGGCCGGGGAGCAGTACTTC,CAIGAQGAGEQYF
TRBJ2-7,TRBV28,TRBD2,TGTGCCAGCAGTCCCGGACTAGCGGGTCTCTACACCTACGAGCAGTACTTC,CASSPGLAGLYTYEQYF
TRBJ2-2,TRBV9,TRBD1,TGTGCCAGCAGCGCCGGGACAGGGGTTTTCTCCGGGGAGCTGTTTTTT,CASSAGTGVFSGELFF
TRBJ1-5,TRBV27,NA,NA,CASSSSGVRPQHF
TRBJ2-7,TRBV30,TRBD2,TGTGCCTGGAGTCCGGGGGGGGGACCTTCCTACGAGCAGTACTTC,CAWSPGGGPSYEQYF
TRBJ2-1,TRBV7-3,TRBD1,TGTGCCAGCAGCCTACGAACAGGGGGCAATGAGCAGTTCTTC,CASSLRTGGNEQFF
TRBJ2-2,TRBV19,NA,TGTGCCAGTACCAGTACAGGGAACAGTAAGACCCCGGGGTATCTGTTTTTT,CASTSTGNSKTPGYLFF
TRBJ2-1,TRBV28,TRBD2,TGTGCCAGCAGTTTCCCTCTAGCGGGAAGCAATGAGCAGTTCTTC,CASSFPLAGSNEQFF
TRBJ2-3,TRBV28,NA,TGTGCTACCAGAGGATCGGGAGTGGGCACAGATACGCAGTATTTT,CATRGSGVGTDTQYF